This is a list of T cell receptor beta chains from one sample in a study of spatial heterogeneity in lung cancer. From the 5' RACE reads, TCRdb called clonotypes with MiXCR, one entry per CDR3 protein. Of some 25,000 distinct CDR3 sequences in the sample, about 5.1% were seen once. Specimen: PBMCs, collected at surgery. These receptor sequences come from a male donor with early-stage non-small cell lung cancer. The CDR3 runs from the conserved cysteine through the conserved F or W. A D gene is named only where the DNA matches it firmly. Size values are once, few and many counts, or a class for expanded clones, and some rows have none.

j_call	d_call	clone_size	v_call	cdr3_aa	cdr3_nt
TRBJ1-1	NA	many	TRBV5-1	CASSPDGSTEAFF	TGCGCCAGCAGCCCGGACGGAAGCACTGAAGCTTTCTTT
TRBJ1-3	NA	many	TRBV5-6	CASSFGRGNTIYF	TGTGCCAGCAGCTTCGGCCGAGGAAACACCATATATTTT
TRBJ1-2	NA	many	TRBV5-1	CASSPGTTGLAGGYTF	TGCGCCAGCAGCCCGGGGACTACGGGTTTAGCGGGCGGCTACACCTTC
TRBJ2-7	TRBD1	many	TRBV18	CASLNPGQGAYEQYF	TGTGCCAGCTTAAACCCCGGACAGGGGGCCTACGAGCAGTACTTC
TRBJ2-7	TRBD2	many	TRBV6-5	CASSPTIRTSVSYEQYF	TGTGCCAGCAGTCCTACGATAAGGACTAGCGTATCCTACGAGCAGTACTTC
TRBJ2-5	TRBD1	many	TRBV14	CASSVHRGPQETQYF	TGTGCCAGCAGCGTTCACAGGGGGCCCCAAGAGACCCAGTACTTC
TRBJ1-2	TRBD1	many	TRBV2	CASSRDSNYGYTF	TGTGCCAGCAGTCGGGACAGTAACTATGGCTACACCTTC
TRBJ2-1	NA	many	TRBV7-2	CASSLDRSYNEQFF	TGTGCCAGCAGCTTAGACAGGTCCTACAATGAGCAGTTCTTC
TRBJ2-3	NA	many	TRBV4-1	CASSQPPGGDTQYF	TGCGCCAGCAGCCAACCGCCAGGTGGCGATACGCAGTATTTT
TRBJ1-1	TRBD1	many	TRBV18	CASKGQTNTEAFF	TGTGCCAGCAAGGGACAGACTAACACTGAAGCTTTCTTT
TRBJ2-7	TRBD2	many	TRBV7-9	CASSLVRGGYEQYF	TGTGCCAGCAGCTTGGTAAGGGGAGGGTACGAGCAGTACTTC
TRBJ2-6	NA	many	TRBV28	CASRVDSSSTSGANVLTF	TGTGCCAGCAGGGTCGACAGTTCCTCCACCTCCGGGGCCAACGTCCTGACTTTC
TRBJ1-1	TRBD1	many	TRBV6-5	CASSYGAGGLTEAFF	TGTGCCAGCAGTTATGGGGCAGGGGGCCTCACTGAAGCTTTCTTT
TRBJ1-4	NA	many	TRBV7-9	CASSSRREMEEKLFF	TGTGCCAGCAGCAGCCGCAGGGAGATGGAAGAAAAACTGTTTTTT
TRBJ2-7	NA	many	TRBV12-3/TRBV12-4	CASSLDTGTRYEQYF	TGTGCCAGCAGTTTAGACACCGGGACACGATACGAGCAGTACTTC
TRBJ2-7	NA	many	TRBV6-2/TRBV6-3	CASIKGSSYEQYF	TGTGCCAGCATAAAGGGTTCCTCCTACGAGCAGTACTTC
TRBJ2-1	TRBD1	many	TRBV7-8	CASSTTGGEGNEQFF	TGTGCCAGCAGCACAACAGGGGGTGAAGGAAATGAGCAGTTCTTC
TRBJ1-4	TRBD1	many	TRBV18	CASSPGTVATEKLFF	TGTGCCAGCTCACCCGGGACAGTAGCGACCGAAAAACTGTTTTTT
TRBJ1-4	TRBD1	many	TRBV4-2	CASSQGDRNEKLFF	TGTGCCAGCAGCCAAGGGGACAGAAATGAAAAACTGTTTTTT
TRBJ2-3	NA	many	TRBV5-1	CASSLGDTQYF	TGCGCCAGCAGCTTAGGAGATACGCAGTATTTT
TRBJ2-4	NA	many	TRBV6-6	CASSPNTPQGRGNIQYF	TGTGCCAGCAGCCCAAACACACCGCAGGGTCGTGGAAACATTCAGTACTTC
TRBJ2-1	NA	many	TRBV6-6	CASRPFGSDEQFF	TGTGCCAGCAGACCCTTTGGGTCCGATGAGCAGTTCTTC
TRBJ1-1	TRBD1	many	TRBV7-9	CASSRWTGGSRGTEAFF	TGTGCCAGCAGCCGGTGGACAGGGGGCTCTAGGGGCACTGAAGCTTTCTTT
TRBJ2-3	NA	many	TRBV9	CASSLDPAADTQYF	TGTGCCAGCAGCCTCGACCCGGCTGCAGATACGCAGTATTTT
TRBJ2-7	NA	many	TRBV11-2	CASSRQDSYEQYF	TGTGCCAGCAGCCGACAGGACTCCTACGAGCAGTACTTC
TRBJ2-2	NA	many	TRBV6-1	CASSETRRATGELFF	TGTGCCAGCAGTGAAACCCGGCGGGCCACCGGGGAGCTGTTTTTT
TRBJ2-5	NA	many	TRBV3-1	CASRNSDLAGTQYF	TGTGCCAGCAGAAACTCGGACCTGGCGGGGACCCAGTACTTC
TRBJ2-2	NA	many	TRBV7-2	CASSFSLFANTGELFF	TGTGCCAGCAGCTTCAGCCTCTTCGCGAACACCGGGGAGCTGTTTTTT
TRBJ2-6	TRBD1	many	TRBV2	CASNSAQGAGANVLTF	TGTGCCAGCAATTCGGCGCAGGGGGCTGGGGCCAACGTCCTGACTTTC
TRBJ2-2	NA	many	TRBV24-1	CATSDYLRAGELFF	TGTGCCACCAGTGATTATCTGCGCGCCGGGGAGCTGTTTTTT
TRBJ2-7	NA	many	TRBV5-1	CASSLAPGPPYEQYF	TGCGCCAGCAGCTTGGCCCCGGGCCCCCCCTACGAGCAGTACTTC
TRBJ2-7	NA	many	TRBV10-3	CAISVEGTLPNEQYF	TGTGCCATCAGTGTTGAAGGAACACTACCCAACGAGCAGTACTTC
TRBJ2-3	NA	many	TRBV6-5	CASSPVEGASTDTQYF	TGTGCCAGCAGTCCCGTGGAGGGCGCCTCGACAGATACGCAGTATTTT
TRBJ1-5	NA	many	TRBV29-1	CSVVIGRDQPQHF	TGCAGCGTTGTCATAGGGCGCGATCAGCCCCAGCATTTT
TRBJ1-4	TRBD1	NA	TRBV7-3	CASSLGQGGEKLFF	TGTGCCAGCAGCCTGGGACAGGGTGGTGAAAAACTGTTTTTT
TRBJ1-5	TRBD1	many	TRBV28	CASKRSRDRANQPQHF	TGTGCCAGCAAAAGGTCCCGGGACAGGGCTAATCAGCCCCAGCATTTT
TRBJ2-7	TRBD1	many	TRBV5-6	CASSALQAGQDLYF	TGTGCCAGCAGCGCCCTTCAGGCGGGACAGGACCTGTACTTC
TRBJ2-3	TRBD1	many	TRBV18	CASSSGQGITDTQYF	TGTGCCAGCTCCTCGGGACAGGGAATCACAGATACGCAGTATTTT
TRBJ1-4	TRBD1	many	TRBV18	CASSPSDRREKLFF	TGTGCCAGCTCACCTTCGGACAGGAGAGAAAAACTGTTTTTT
TRBJ2-1	TRBD1	many	TRBV5-1	CASSRQGVKGNEQFF	TGCGCCAGCAGCCGACAGGGAGTTAAGGGCAATGAGCAGTTCTTC
TRBJ2-3	TRBD1	many	TRBV28	CASRVSGTGYQYF	TGTGCCAGCAGGGTATCGGGGACAGGGTATCAGTATTTT
TRBJ1-1	NA	many	TRBV6-2/TRBV6-3	CASSYLGQGHAEAFF	TGTGCCAGCAGTTACCTCGGACAAGGGCATGCTGAAGCTTTCTTT
TRBJ2-1	NA	NA	TRBV19	CASRTVSSYNEQFF	TGTGCCAGCAGGACGGTAAGCTCCTACAATGAGCAGTTCTTC
TRBJ1-6	NA	many	TRBV30	CAWSGGRDGRSPLHF	TGTGCCTGGAGTGGAGGAAGGGATGGGAGGTCACCCCTCCACTTT
TRBJ1-1	TRBD1	medium-sized	TRBV3-1	CASSQGVQNRGGIEAFF	TGTGCCAGCAGCCAAGGGGTCCAGAACAGGGGCGGGATTGAAGCTTTCTTT
TRBJ1-4	NA	many	TRBV5-1	CASSTERGSNEKLFF	TGCGCCAGCAGCACGGAGAGGGGGTCTAATGAAAAACTGTTTTTT
TRBJ2-6	NA	medium-sized	TRBV29-1	CSAMRGSGANVLTF	TGCAGCGCCATGAGGGGGTCTGGGGCCAACGTCCTGACTTTC
TRBJ1-1	NA	many	TRBV5-1	CASSLARLNTEAFF	TGCGCCAGCAGCTTGGCCCGACTCAACACTGAAGCTTTCTTT
TRBJ2-5	NA	many	TRBV5-1	CASHFSGTQETQYF	TGCGCCAGCCACTTTAGCGGCACTCAAGAGACCCAGTACTTC
TRBJ2-1	NA	many	TRBV5-5	CASIQAGGPPGNEQFF	TGTGCCAGCATCCAGGCGGGCGGGCCACCAGGCAATGAGCAGTTCTTC
TRBJ2-1	NA	many	TRBV29-1	CSVAPGWGQFF	TGCAGCGTTGCTCCGGGGTGGGGGCAGTTCTTC
TRBJ2-7	NA	few	TRBV20-1	CSARDRQARIEQYF	TGCAGTGCTAGAGACCGACAGGCCAGGATCGAGCAGTACTTC
TRBJ2-2	NA	many	TRBV12-3/TRBV12-4	CASSARLRAGELFF	NA
TRBJ2-4	NA	many	TRBV6-6	CASSGDIKNIQYF	TGTGCCAGCAGTGGTGACATAAAAAACATTCAGTACTTC
TRBJ1-2	NA	many	TRBV6-5	CASSNPRDTSNYGYTF	TGTGCCAGCAGCAACCCCCGGGACACATCTAACTATGGCTACACCTTC
TRBJ1-2	NA	many	TRBV7-2	CASRGAGNGYTF	TGTGCCAGCAGGGGCGCAGGGAATGGCTACACCTTC
TRBJ2-7	TRBD2	many	TRBV7-6	CASSLVEGLAGPANTYEQYF	TGTGCCAGCAGCTTAGTTGAAGGACTAGCGGGCCCAGCCAATACCTACGAGCAGTACTTC
TRBJ1-1	TRBD1	few	TRBV6-6	CASSYPGQGFRNTEAFF	TGTGCCAGCAGTTACCCGGGACAGGGTTTTCGTAACACTGAAGCTTTCTTT